The next 2 T cell receptor beta chains were all read from a single sample in a study of a mutant IDH1 vaccine in newly diagnosed glioma. Time point reported: week 5, during vaccination. What each vaccine dose contained was 300 ug of mutant IDH1 20-mer peptide, accompanied by topical imiquimod. No antigen has been identified for these receptors. This table comes from immunoSEQ multiplex PCR, and its TCRdb copy is limited to in-frame clones, with some not included. The repertoire has 75,000 to 85,000 clones, 91% of them found once; the top ten carry about 0.6%. This specimen was PBMCs, taken from a glioma patient whose treatment included an IDH1 peptide vaccine. The receptors shown here come from a woman aged 50 to 60 with glioma.

This chain links TRBV28 with TRBJ2-7; 8 bases line up with TRBD2. V was pared by 8 bases and J by 3 bases, with 12 bases of the junction left unmatched. The CDR3 is 15 residues long. The germline CDR1 and CDR2 sequences are MDHEN and SYDVKM. DNA of the CDR3: TGTGCCAGCCGTTCCCGGAGACTAGCGATCTACGAGCAGTACTTC. Protein sequence: CASRSRRLAIYEQYF.

The gene calls are TRBV5-1 and TRBJ2-2, with D perhaps matching TRBD1 (7 bases). CDR1 SGHRS and CDR2 YFSETQ come from the germline V gene. Trimming shortened V by 1 base and J by 0 bases, and 13 bases separated the two germline ends. CDR3 length equals 17 residues. The CDR3 protein is CASSLTAGQSNTGELFF. The CDR3 DNA is TGCGCCAGCAGCTTGACCGCGGGACAGTCGAACACCGGGGAGCTGTTTTTT.